These 29 T cell receptor beta chains came from one sample sequenced in a study of response to subunit inactivated influenza vaccine. Via MiXCR, TCRdb re-called the RT-PCR reads, giving one row per CDR3 protein. In the table there are under 550,000 distinct CDR3 sequences, roughly 8.2% of which are singletons. The material was PBMCs from blood, obtained roughly 24 months after vaccination. These receptor sequences come from a man aged 50 to 75 who received an inactivated influenza vaccine.

This chain links TRBV6-5 with TRBJ1-2, with 8 bases matching TRBD1. The CDR3 is made up of 14 amino acids. Germline V lookup: CDR1 MNHEY, CDR2 SVGAGI. V lost 2 bases and J lost 7; bases outside the gene matches: 6. CDR3 sequence (DNA): TGTGCCAGCAGTTACGGACAGGGAGCCTCTGGCTACACCTTC. Protein product: CASSYGQGASGYTF.

This clonotype was found many times. V is TRBV29-1 and J is TRBJ2-7, with TRBD2 matching over 7 bases. Germline assignment: CDR1 SQVTM and CDR2 ANQGSEA. The CDR3 runs 12 residues. The trim removed 2 bases at V and 6 bases at J, leaving 4 bases unmatched. As DNA, the CDR3 is TGCAGCGTTGAATTGGTAGCGGGCGAGCAGTACTTC. This sequence encodes CSVELVAGEQYF.

This clonotype was detected many times. The chain combines TRBV10-3 with TRBJ2-7; TRBD1 is a possible D gene (6 bases). V was pared by 10 bases and J by 0 bases, with 10 bases between. The CDR3 has 12 residues. Germline CDR1 ENHRY, CDR2 SYGVKD. The CDR3 DNA follows: TGTGCCACCCGGACAGACTCCTACGAGCAGTACTTC. Translation gives CATRTDSYEQYF.

The chain combines TRBV5-6 with TRBJ2-6; TRBD1 is a possible D gene (5 bases). Trimming pared 6 bases from V and 2 bases from J, leaving 6 bases between. The CDR3 sequence is 13 residues long. Germline CDR1 is SGHDT and CDR2 is YYEEEE. The CDR3 loop is CASIRAGANVLTF. DNA for the CDR3: TGTGCCAGCATCAGGGCTGGGGCCAACGTCCTGACTTTC.

This clonotype was counted ten times or more. J is TRBJ1-5 and V is TRBV3-1, with D uncertain. V lost 5 bases, J lost 5 bases, and 10 bases lay in between. The CDR3 consists of 13 residues. Germline CDR1 and CDR2: LGHDT and YNNKEL (reference sequence). This chain's CDR3 is CASSAGKDQPQHF. CDR3 bases: TGTGCCAGCAGCGCGGGAAAGGATCAGCCCCAGCATTTT.

V is TRBV4-2 and J is TRBJ2-2, with TRBD1 matching 8 bases. The CDR3 has 16 residues. Per germline, CDR1 LGHNA and CDR2 YNFKEQ. V lost 1 base to trimming and J lost 7 bases; unmatched junction nucleotides: 8. CDR3 sequence (DNA): TGTGCCAGCAGCCAAGTTGTCAGGGGGCGCGGCGGGGAGCTGTTTTTT. Protein sequence: CASSQVVRGRGGELFF.

The gene calls are TRBV25-1 and TRBJ2-1, with D perhaps TRBD2 (5 bases). Trimming removed 8 bases from V and 7 bases from J, with 21 bases in between. The V gene's germline CDR1 is MGHDK and CDR2 SYGVNS. This CDR3 has 15 residues. The CDR3 coding sequence is TGTGCCAGCCGCTCCTCCCCGAGCGGTAGTAATGAGCAGTTCTTC. Its translation is CASRSSPSGSNEQFF.

The chain links TRBV9 to TRBJ2-1, with 10 bases aligning to TRBD2. The V segment lost 3 bases and the J segment 5 bases; nucleotides outside the gene matches: 8. CDR1 and CDR2 from the germline V gene are SGDLS and YYNGEE. There are 16 residues in the CDR3. The CDR3 reads CASSATGTSVNNEQFF. CDR3 nucleotides: TGTGCCAGCAGCGCTACCGGGACTAGCGTGAACAATGAGCAGTTCTTC.

CDR3 nucleotide sequence: TGTGCCAGCAGCCAAGTGCAGTTTAATGAAAAACTGTTTTTT. Translating it yields CASSQVQFNEKLFF. This chain joins TRBV14 and TRBJ1-4; D remains ambiguous. Germline V lookup: CDR1 SGHDN, CDR2 FVKESK. The ends were cut back, 1 base at V and 4 bases at J, with 7 bases in the middle. The CDR3 totals 14 residues.

This clonotype came up a few times. The chain recombines TRBV6-5 with TRBJ2-4, with D maybe TRBD1 (5 bases). The V gene's germline CDR1 is MNHEY and CDR2 SVGAGI. The CDR3 is made up of 16 amino acids. V dropped 2 bases and J dropped 0 bases, with 11 bases sitting between them. The CDR3 spells CASSYVTGLAKNIQYF. CDR3 bases: TGTGCCAGCAGTTACGTTACAGGCCTAGCCAAAAACATTCAGTACTTC.

A few counts support this clonotype. The chain employs TRBV27 and TRBJ2-1, with unresolved D. The germline V gene has CDR1 MNHEY and CDR2 SMNVEV (reference sequence). V was shortened by 6 bases and J by 0 bases, with 12 bases between the two germline ends. The CDR3 spans 15 residues. In DNA, the CDR3 is TGTGCCAGCAGCCCCCCAGCGAGCTCCTACAATGAGCAGTTCTTC. Translation: CASSPPASSYNEQFF.

A few counts support this clonotype. The chain joins TRBV6-2 or TRBV6-3 to TRBJ1-2, with 8 bases that match TRBD1. Unmatched junction bases numbered 6, after V lost 7 bases and J lost 2 bases. CDR1 is MNHEY and CDR2 is SVGEGT in the germline V gene. The CDR3 is 14 amino acids. CDR3 region: CASTPDRANYGYTF. The CDR3 coding sequence is TGTGCCAGCACTCCGGACAGGGCAAACTATGGCTACACCTTC.

The chain links TRBV29-1 to TRBJ2-3, with a tentative D call TRBD1 (5 bases). The CDR3 consists of 14 residues. CDR1 is SQVTM, CDR2 ANQGSEA, per germline. Trimming pared 3 bases from V and 3 bases from J, leaving 13 bases between. CDR3 sequence: CSVDYGAGTDTQYF. CDR3 bases: TGCAGCGTTGACTATGGGGCCGGGACAGATACGCAGTATTTT.

The table lists this clonotype with a few counts. The chain joins TRBV6-5 to TRBJ2-7; perhaps TRBD2 as D (6 bases). The germline gives CDR1 MNHEY, CDR2 SVGAGI. This CDR3 has 15 residues. Deletions cut 0 bases from V and 5 bases from J, with 14 bases between. As DNA, the CDR3 is TGTGCCAGCAGTTACTCGGGGAGGCCTGGCGACGAGCAGTACTTC. Translating it yields CASSYSGRPGDEQYF.

This clonotype has just a few counts. The genes are TRBV15 and TRBJ2-1, with 7 bases lining up with TRBD1. The CDR3 is 13 amino acids. After removal of 1 base from V and 7 bases from J, the junction contained 1 base not matched to a gene. The V gene's germline CDR1 is LNHNV and CDR2 YYDKDF (reference sequence). In DNA form, the CDR3 reads TGTGCCACCAGCAGAGCGACAGGGAATGAGCAGTTCTTC. Translating it yields CATSRATGNEQFF.

The gene calls are TRBV4-3 and TRBJ1-2; D may be TRBD1 (5 bases). This CDR3 comprises 12 residues. CDR1 is LGHNA, CDR2 YSLEER, per germline. V was pared by 3 bases and J by 7 bases, with 9 bases between. CDR3: CASSQQGAGYTF. CDR3 coding DNA: TGCGCCAGCAGCCAGCAGGGTGCTGGCTACACCTTC.

In this sample, this clonotype turned up a few times. The CDR3 protein is CASSQDWAEEETQYF. CDR3 in DNA: TGCGCCAGCAGCCAAGATTGGGCAGAGGAGGAGACCCAGTACTTC. This chain connects TRBV4-1 to TRBJ2-5, with no clear D. CDR3 size: 15 residues. CDR1 is MGHRA and CDR2 is YSYEKL in the germline V gene. Deletions cut 0 bases from V and 5 bases from J, with 13 bases between.

The genes are TRBV20-1 and TRBJ2-5; tentative D call: TRBD1 (5 bases). This CDR3 region has 13 residues. Trimming pared 6 bases from V and 2 bases from J, leaving 13 bases between. Germline CDR1 is DFQATT and CDR2 is SNEGSKA (reference sequence). The CDR3: CSAIDSPQETQYF. CDR3 sequence (DNA): TGCAGTGCCATCGACAGTCCTCAAGAGACCCAGTACTTC.

This clonotype occurred a few times. CDR3 residues: CASRGLTAGTQYF. The CDR3 DNA follows: TGTGCCAGCAGGGGATTGACTGCGGGGACCCAGTACTTC. The chain recombines TRBV6-1 with TRBJ2-5, with D maybe TRBD2 (5 bases). CDR3 size: 13 residues. V dropped 6 bases and J dropped 7 bases, with 15 bases sitting between them. CDR1 MNHNS and CDR2 SASEGT come from the germline V gene.

The rearrangement uses TRBV12-3 or TRBV12-4 and TRBJ1-5; D is undetermined. V gave up 3 bases and J gave up 5 bases, with 14 bases separating them. The CDR3 consists of 15 residues. The CDR3 coding sequence is TGTGCCAGCAGTTTGGAAGGGTTGGTAGATCAGCCCCAGCATTTT. Protein product: CASSLEGLVDQPQHF.

This clonotype was seen more than once but under ten times. The chain recombines TRBV20-1 with TRBJ2-5; maybe TRBD2 (8 bases). Trimming shortened V by 3 bases and J by 5 bases, and 25 bases separated the two germline ends. This CDR3 spans 17 amino acids. The germline gives CDR1 DFQATT, CDR2 SNEGSKA (reference sequence). The CDR3 nucleotides are TGCAGTGCTAGCAGAGGGGTAGCGGGGCGCAGGGGGGAGACCCAGTACTTC. This translates into CSASRGVAGRRGETQYF.

This clonotype has ten or more counts. Written as DNA, the CDR3 is TGTGCCAGCAGTTTAAGGTCATTCTATGAAGCTTTCTTT. It codes for CASSLRSFYEAFF. V gene TRBV28 combines with J gene TRBJ1-1; D call uncertain. This CDR3 region has 13 residues. V lost 2 bases and J 7 bases, leaving 11 bases between the germline ends. Germline assignment: CDR1 MDHEN and CDR2 SYDVKM. The full variable domain, with the rest looked up from reference TRBV28 and TRBJ1-1, is DVKVTQSSRYLVKRTGEKVFLECVQDMDHENMFWYRQDPGLGLRLIYFSYDVKMKEKGDIPEGYSVSREKKERFSLILESASTNQTSMYLCASSLRSFYEAFFGQGTRLTVV.

The V gene is TRBV6-2 or TRBV6-3, the J gene TRBJ2-4, with no clear D. V was cut by 6 bases and J by 0 bases, with 9 bases left in between. Germline V CDR1 and CDR2: MNHEY, SVGEGT. This CDR3 contains 14 residues. The CDR3 sequence is CASSSNIAKNIQYF. The CDR3 DNA is TGTGCCAGCAGCTCCAACATAGCCAAAAACATTCAGTACTTC.

This clonotype was detected ten times or more. CDR3 bases: TGCAGTGCGTCCCGGATTGGCCAGGGATACAATGAGCAGTTCTTC. This translates into CSASRIGQGYNEQFF. V and J are TRBV20-1 and TRBJ2-1, with a tentative D call TRBD1 (5 bases). This CDR3 has 15 amino acids. Trimming removed 6 bases from V and 4 bases from J, with 19 bases in between. Germline CDR1 DFQATT, CDR2 SNEGSKA (reference sequence).

This clonotype was counted ten times or more. The chain has TRBV29-1 and TRBJ2-2; D gene ambiguous. V lost 6 bases, J lost 0 bases, and 11 bases lay in between. CDR3 length: 14 amino acids. Germline CDR1 and CDR2: SQVTM and ANQGSEA. CDR3 region: CSVKAQTNTGELFF. In DNA form, the CDR3 reads TGCAGCGTCAAGGCGCAGACGAACACCGGGGAGCTGTTTTTT.

In this sample, this clonotype turned up many times. In nucleotides, the CDR3 is TGTGCCAGCAGTTTTTTAGGCTCCTACGAGCAGTACTTC. Translated, it gives CASSFLGSYEQYF. The chain carries TRBV27 and TRBJ2-7; D remains ambiguous. This CDR3 has 13 amino acids. Trimming stripped 3 bases from V and 0 bases from J, with 6 bases between. CDR1 is MNHEY, CDR2 SMNVEV, per germline (reference sequence).

As to this clonotype: Relative to the germline gene, one junction end is altered; a read error may explain this. The chain recombines TRBV20-1 with TRBJ2-3; TRBD2 matches 11 bases. The CDR3 is made up of 15 amino acids. Germline CDR1 DFQATT, CDR2 SNEGSKA (reference sequence). CDR3 DNA sequence: TGCAGTGCTATATCCGGGACTAGCGGCACAGAGACGCAGTATTTT. Translating gives CSAISGTSGTETQYF.

This clonotype was detected many times. The chain uses TRBV14 and TRBJ2-1; 10 bases agree with TRBD2. The length of the CDR3 is 16 residues. Per the germline V gene, CDR1 is SGHDN and CDR2 is FVKESK. Trimming cost V 1 base and J 6 bases; bases outside gene matches: 6. CDR3 sequence: CASSQASGRSGNEQFF. The DNA for the CDR3 is TGTGCCAGCAGCCAAGCTAGCGGGAGATCCGGCAATGAGCAGTTCTTC.

The genes are TRBV6-1 and TRBJ2-3; no clear D. CDR1 and CDR2 from the germline V gene are MNHNS and SASEGT. The CDR3 consists of 14 residues. V dropped 6 bases and J dropped 1 base, with 11 bases sitting between them. The chain's CDR3 is CASRPGAGTDTQYF. DNA for the CDR3: TGTGCCAGCAGACCCGGCGCAGGCACAGATACGCAGTATTTT.